A selection of T cell receptor beta chains follows, all from one sample in a study of T cell changes during pregnancy in multiple sclerosis. Produced via immunoSEQ multiplex PCR; TCRdb's table is partial and in-frame only. The sample has nearly 60,000 clones; about 90% are singletons. The sample consisted of CD4+ T cells from peripheral blood mononuclear cells, taken after pregnancy. The receptors derive from a female donor in good health, enrolled as a control in a pregnancy study. Each CDR3 is given with its conserved first and last residue. Each record gives: V gene, J gene, clone size, D gene, CDR3 protein, CDR3 DNA. A D gene is named only where the DNA matches it firmly. The size field is filled for only some rows; it gives once, few, many or a size class.

V: TRBV19
J: TRBJ1-2
size: -
D: TRBD1
CDR3: CASSILRQGGNYGYTF
DNA: TGTGCCAGTAGTATTCTCCGGCAGGGGGGAAACTATGGCTACACCTTC

V: TRBV10-3
J: TRBJ1-1
size: -
D: TRBD1
CDR3: CAIRGTAKNTEAFF
DNA: TGTGCCATCAGGGGGACAGCGAAGAACACTGAAGCTTTCTTT

V: TRBV5-4
J: TRBJ1-1
size: -
D: -
CDR3: CASSTSGTMEAFF
DNA: TGTGCCAGCAGTACATCCGGGACTATGGAAGCTTTCTTT

V: TRBV5-1
J: TRBJ2-3
size: -
D: TRBD1
CDR3: CASLIYRDRVSDTQYF
DNA: TGCGCCAGCCTTATTTACCGGGACAGGGTATCAGATACGCAGTATTTT

V: TRBV30
J: TRBJ2-7
size: -
D: -
CDR3: CAWRGGAGYEQYF
DNA: TGTGCCTGGAGGGGGGGGGCAGGGTACGAGCAGTACTTC

V: TRBV4-3
J: TRBJ1-3
size: -
D: -
CDR3: CASSQVQGSSGNTIYF
DNA: TGCGCCAGCAGCCAAGTTCAGGGGAGCTCTGGAAACACCATATATTTT

V: TRBV4-3
J: TRBJ2-2
size: -
D: -
CDR3: CASSQAYTGELFF
DNA: TGCGCCAGCAGCCAAGCCTACACCGGGGAGCTGTTTTTT

V: TRBV27
J: TRBJ2-2
size: once
D: -
CDR3: CASSRTLGANTGELFF
DNA: TGTGCCAGCAGTCGCACCTTGGGAGCGAACACCGGGGAGCTGTTTTTT

V: TRBV5-8
J: TRBJ2-1
size: -
D: TRBD2
CDR3: CASSAGGPNEQFF
DNA: TGTGCCAGCAGTGCGGGGGGGCCGAATGAGCAGTTCTTC

V: TRBV6-5
J: TRBJ1-4
size: -
D: -
CDR3: CASSPDRPTNEKLFF
DNA: TGTGCCAGCAGTCCAGACAGGCCAACTAATGAAAAACTGTTTTTT

V: TRBV5-1
J: TRBJ2-3
size: -
D: TRBD1
CDR3: CASSWGQGANVDTQYF
DNA: TGCGCCAGCAGCTGGGGACAGGGGGCAAACGTAGATACGCAGTATTTT

V: TRBV9
J: TRBJ2-1
size: -
D: TRBD2
CDR3: CASSVDLGLAGSTGTYNEQFF
DNA: TGTGCCAGCAGCGTAGATCTTGGACTAGCGGGGTCCACGGGGACCTACAATGAGCAGTTCTTC

V: TRBV19
J: TRBJ1-1
size: -
D: -
CDR3: CASSIQGRGTEAFF
DNA: TGTGCCAGTAGTATACAGGGGCGGGGGACTGAAGCTTTCTTT

V: TRBV30
J: TRBJ1-1
size: -
D: -
CDR3: CAWSPDSYTEAFF
DNA: TGTGCCTGGAGTCCCGACAGCTACACTGAAGCTTTCTTT

V: TRBV2
J: TRBJ2-7
size: -
D: TRBD2
CDR3: CANSRSGSSYEQYF
DNA: TGTGCCAACTCCCGCAGCGGGAGCTCCTACGAGCAGTACTTC

V: TRBV7-2
J: TRBJ1-1
size: -
D: TRBD1
CDR3: CASSLVQGARQNTEAFF
DNA: TGTGCCAGCAGCTTAGTTCAGGGGGCGAGACAGAACACTGAAGCTTTCTTT

V: TRBV4-2
J: TRBJ1-5
size: -
D: TRBD1
CDR3: CASSQEVTGANQPQHF
DNA: TGTGCCAGCAGCCAAGAGGTTACAGGGGCGAATCAGCCCCAGCATTTT

V: TRBV7-2
J: TRBJ2-7
size: -
D: -
CDR3: CASSRGEGPYEQYF
DNA: TGTGCCAGCAGCAGGGGGGAGGGCCCCTACGAGCAGTACTTC

V: TRBV10-3
J: TRBJ2-1
size: once
D: -
CDR3: CAISRQPRSYNDQFF
DNA: TGTGCCATCAGTCGACAGCCCCGCTCCTACAATGATCAGTTCTTC

V: TRBV6-5
J: TRBJ2-7
size: -
D: -
CDR3: CATGKLTSYEQYF
DNA: TGTGCCACCGGGAAATTGACCTCCTACGAGCAGTACTTC

V: TRBV4-2
J: TRBJ2-4
size: -
D: -
CDR3: CASSQGVRGENIQYF
DNA: TGTGCCAGCAGCCAAGGCGTCCGCGGGGAAAACATTCAGTACTTC

V: TRBV29-1
J: TRBJ2-7
size: -
D: -
CDR3: CSVEAAGLNEQYF
DNA: TGCAGCGTTGAAGCAGCCGGGTTGAACGAGCAGTACTTC

V: TRBV4-3
J: TRBJ2-6
size: -
D: -
CDR3: CASSLAPGANVLTF
DNA: TGCGCCAGCAGTTTGGCCCCCGGGGCCAACGTCCTGACTTTC

V: TRBV4-2
J: TRBJ1-6
size: -
D: TRBD1
CDR3: CASSHGTGVLSYNSPLHF
DNA: TGTGCCAGCAGCCACGGGACAGGGGTCCTCTCCTATAATTCACCCCTCCACTTT

V: TRBV6-5
J: TRBJ1-2
size: -
D: -
CDR3: CASRRMYGYTF
DNA: TGTGCCAGCCGGCGGATGTATGGCTACACCTTC

V: TRBV7-2
J: TRBJ2-5
size: -
D: -
CDR3: CASSPGALRETQYF
DNA: TGTGCCAGCAGTCCCGGTGCGCTCCGGGAGACCCAGTACTTC

V: TRBV4-2
J: TRBJ2-7
size: -
D: -
CDR3: CASSQDQSYSSYEQYF
DNA: TGTGCCAGCAGCCAAGATCAAAGTTACAGCTCCTACGAGCAGTACTTC

V: TRBV4-2
J: TRBJ1-6
size: few
D: -
CDR3: CASSQDREALHF
DNA: TGTGCCAGCAGCCAAGATAGGGAGGCCCTCCACTTT

V: TRBV28
J: TRBJ1-4
size: -
D: -
CDR3: CATQGGATNEKLFF
DNA: TGTGCCACCCAGGGAGGGGCAACTAATGAAAAACTGTTTTTT

V: TRBV11-1
J: TRBJ1-2
size: once
D: -
CDR3: CASSESGRLANYGYTF
DNA: TGTGCCAGCAGCGAGTCCGGCAGGTTAGCTAACTATGGCTACACCTTC

V: TRBV11-2
J: TRBJ1-1
size: once
D: -
CDR3: CASSLRTGGTEAFF
DNA: TGTGCCAGCAGCTTAAGGACGGGAGGCACTGAAGCTTTCTTT

V: TRBV6-1
J: TRBJ1-2
size: -
D: -
CDR3: CASSKRGYTF
DNA: TGTGCCAGCAGTAAGCGGGGCTACACCTTC

V: TRBV4-1
J: TRBJ1-1
size: few
D: -
CDR3: CASETSGAGSTEAFF
DNA: TGCGCCAGCGAAACGAGCGGGGCAGGGAGCACTGAAGCTTTCTTT

V: TRBV5-1
J: TRBJ1-1
size: once
D: TRBD1
CDR3: CASSFQGQGHTEAFF
DNA: TGCGCCAGCAGCTTTCAGGGACAGGGACACACTGAAGCTTTCTTT

V: TRBV7-9
J: TRBJ2-2
size: few
D: -
CDR3: CASSLAQVLTGELFF
DNA: TGTGCCAGCAGCTTAGCGCAGGTACTCACCGGGGAGCTGTTTTTT

V: TRBV12-5
J: TRBJ2-1
size: -
D: -
CDR3: CASGLVPAGRYNEQFF
DNA: TGTGCTAGTGGTTTGGTACCGGCAGGGCGGTACAATGAGCAGTTCTTC

V: TRBV7-3
J: TRBJ2-5
size: -
D: -
CDR3: CASSETSERETQYF
DNA: TGTGCCAGCAGTGAAACCAGCGAAAGAGAGACCCAGTACTTC

V: TRBV5-1
J: TRBJ2-1
size: -
D: TRBD2
CDR3: CASSRGGVSYNEQFF
DNA: TGCGCCAGCAGCCGGGGGGGGGTCTCCTACAATGAGCAGTTCTTC

V: TRBV4-2
J: TRBJ1-1
size: -
D: -
CDR3: CASSLQANTEAFF
DNA: TGTGCCAGCAGCCTGCAGGCGAACACTGAAGCTTTCTTT

V: TRBV7-2
J: TRBJ1-4
size: few
D: -
CDR3: CASRGQGREKLFF
DNA: TGTGCCAGCAGGGGGCAGGGTCGAGAAAAACTGTTTTTT

V: TRBV5-6
J: TRBJ1-5
size: -
D: -
CDR3: CASSLASRNQPQHF
DNA: TGTGCCAGCAGCTTGGCCTCCAGAAATCAGCCCCAGCATTTT

V: TRBV19
J: TRBJ1-1
size: -
D: -
CDR3: CASSNSWTDMNTEAFF
DNA: TGTGCCAGTAGTAACTCGTGGACAGATATGAACACTGAAGCTTTCTTT